Following are 21 T cell receptor beta chains from one sample sequenced in a study of shared clonotypes between healthy human individuals. TCRdb's copy holds only in-frame clones and misses some; the assay was immunoSEQ multiplex PCR. The sample lists around 2,000,000 clones, 85% to 95% occurring once. The sequenced material came from naive CD4+ T cells sorted from blood. Subset denoted: CD45RA+ positively selected. These receptors all come from a man between 18 and 35 years old in good health.

The V call is TRBV21-1, the J call TRBJ2-7; the table's D call TRBD2 went unverified against the DNA. TRBV21-1 is assigned pseudogene status. This CDR3 has 17 amino acids. The CDR3 spells CASSQASRGGDSYEQYF. In nucleotides, the CDR3 is TGTGCCAGCAGCCAGGCGTCCCGGGGGGGTGACTCCTACGAGCAGTACTTC.

The chain is built from TRBV28 and TRBJ2-3, with 7 bases fitting TRBD1. The CDR3 sequence is 16 residues long. CDR1 is MDHEN and CDR2 is SYDVKM in the germline V gene. The J segment lost 0 bases and the V segment lost 5 bases, leaving 8 bases of the junction unmatched. The CDR3 spells CASSPPGQASTDTQYF. CDR3 DNA: TGTGCCAGCAGTCCCCCTGGACAGGCTAGCACAGATACGCAGTATTTT. The whole variable domain, filled in from reference TRBV28 and TRBJ2-3, reads DVKVTQSSRYLVKRTGEKVFLECVQDMDHENMFWYRQDPGLGLRLIYFSYDVKMKEKGDIPEGYSVSREKKERFSLILESASTNQTSMYLCASSPPGQASTDTQYFGPGTRLTVL.

This sequence joins TRBV6-5 and TRBJ2-7; D gene uncertain. The length of the CDR3 is 15 residues. The V and J ends lost 4 bases and 5 bases respectively, with 18 bases between them. Germline V lookup: CDR1 MNHEY, CDR2 SVGAGI. CDR3 DNA sequence: TGTGCCAGCAGTTTTCATCCACCCTTTTCCAACGAGCAGTACTTC. This sequence encodes CASSFHPPFSNEQYF.

The J gene is TRBJ2-2, the V gene TRBV6-4; D ambiguous. Trimming pared 4 bases from V and 5 bases from J, leaving 11 bases between. Germline V CDR1 and CDR2: MRHNA, SNTAGT. The CDR3 is 14 residues long. The CDR3 loop is CASSGVWGTGELFF. As DNA, the CDR3 is TGTGCCAGCAGTGGAGTATGGGGTACCGGGGAGCTGTTTTTT.

The chain employs TRBV7-9 and TRBJ1-4; D uncertain. With 5 bases removed from V and 5 bases from J, the gap between germline ends came to 21 bases. CDR1 and CDR2 (germline): SEHNR, FQNEAQ (reference sequence). The CDR3 sequence is 17 residues long. This chain's CDR3 is CASSPLEGLGVNEKLFF. DNA of the CDR3: TGTGCCAGCAGCCCCCTTGAAGGTTTGGGCGTGAATGAAAAACTGTTTTTT. Full variable domain (outside the CDR3, taken from reference TRBV7-9 and TRBJ1-4): DTGVSQNPRHKITKRGQNVTFRCDPISEHNRLYWYRQTLGQGPEFLTYFQNEAQLEKSRLLSDRFSAERPKGSFSTLEIQRTEQGDSAMYLCASSPLEGLGVNEKLFFGSGTQLSVL.

This chain joins TRBV6-1 and TRBJ1-1; D call uncertain. Per the germline V gene, CDR1 is MNHNS and CDR2 is SASEGT. CDR3 length: 13 amino acids. V lost 4 bases, J lost 3 bases, and 9 bases lay in between. In DNA, the CDR3 is TGTGCCAGCAGTGCCTACATAGACACTGAAGCTTTCTTT. This gives the protein CASSAYIDTEAFF.

The V call is TRBV10-3, the J call TRBJ2-7; D unresolved. V was shortened by 7 bases and J by 5 bases, with 18 bases between the two germline ends. The CDR3 covers 14 residues. Germline lookup yields CDR1 ENHRY and CDR2 SYGVKD. The CDR3 is CAITKNGLVDEQYF. The CDR3 nucleotides are TGTGCCATCACCAAAAACGGGCTTGTCGACGAGCAGTACTTC.

This rearrangement joins TRBV5-1 to TRBJ2-3; D is unclear. This CDR3 is 15 amino acids long. CDR1 and CDR2 from the germline V gene are SGHRS and YFSETQ. V gave up 0 bases and J gave up 2 bases, with 10 bases separating them. The CDR3 protein is CASSLAQTITDTQYF. CDR3 in DNA: TGCGCCAGCAGCTTGGCCCAGACAATCACAGATACGCAGTATTTT.

This rearrangement joins TRBV2 to TRBJ1-1; possible D gene TRBD1, 6 bases. The CDR3 has 14 residues. Deletions cut 1 base from V and 4 bases from J, with 10 bases between. Looked up from germline, CDR1 is SNHLY and CDR2 is FYNNEI. Written as DNA, the CDR3 is TGTGCCAGCAGTGAAGGGGGGCCTGGCACTGAAGCTTTCTTT. Its protein product is CASSEGGPGTEAFF.

V and J are TRBV10-3 and TRBJ2-1; weak D call: TRBD2 (7 bases). V was trimmed by 6 bases and J by 8 bases, leaving 17 bases between them. The CDR3 extends over 14 amino acids. The germline V gene encodes CDR1 ENHRY and CDR2 SYGVKD. This chain's CDR3 is CAIREVGGLDEQFF. The CDR3 DNA reads as TGTGCCATCAGGGAGGTGGGGGGGCTGGATGAGCAGTTCTTC.

The genes are TRBV11-2 and TRBJ2-1, with TRBD2 identical over 10 bases. Germline assignment: CDR1 SGHAT and CDR2 FQNNGV. The junction had 6 bases not matched to a gene; V was cut back by 2 bases and J by 5 bases. This CDR3 spans 16 amino acids. CDR3 sequence reads: CASSLLAGGLNNEQFF. The CDR3 DNA reads as TGTGCCAGCAGCTTATTAGCGGGGGGACTAAACAATGAGCAGTTCTTC.

With regard to this clone: Lacking the conserved final phenylalanine or tryptophan, this CDR3 likely reflects a read error. The J gene is TRBJ2-2, the V gene TRBV5-6; D is unresolved. The CDR3 has 12 amino acids. Germline assignment: CDR1 SGHDT and CDR2 YYEEEE. The germline V and J ends were trimmed by 5 bases and 1 base, with 3 bases remaining between them. The CDR3 nucleotides are TGTGCCAGCAGAAGGAACACCGGGGAGCTGTTTCTT. Amino acids: CASRRNTGELFL.

V is TRBV5-1 and J is TRBJ2-3; D gene uncertain. The CDR3 runs 14 residues. V shed 1 base and J shed 4 bases, with 10 bases lying between them. CDR1 is SGHRS, CDR2 YFSETQ, per germline. CDR3 in amino acids: CASSLSASSDTQYF. As DNA, the CDR3 is TGCGCCAGCAGCTTGTCAGCGTCCTCAGATACGCAGTATTTT.

This clone was recorded only once. The chain joins TRBV30 to TRBJ2-5, with D unresolved. V shed 0 bases and J shed 1 base, with 6 bases lying between them. The CDR3 runs 13 residues. Germline assignment: CDR1 GTSNPN and CDR2 SVGIG (reference sequence). The CDR3 DNA sequence: TGTGCCTGGAGTGTCATGTTCCAAGAGACCCAGTACTTC. Protein product: CAWSVMFQETQYF.

This clone has just one count. The chain uses TRBV6-1 and TRBJ2-1; D not certain. The CDR3 covers 11 residues. Deletions cut 4 bases from V and 10 bases from J, with 8 bases between. CDR1 is MNHNS, CDR2 SASEGT, per germline. In DNA, the CDR3 is TGTGCCAGCAGTGCGGAATTGGAGCAGTTCTTC. It specifies CASSAELEQFF.

The V gene is TRBV7-9, the J gene TRBJ2-2, with TRBD1 matching over 9 bases. With V trimmed by 5 bases and J by 3 bases, 7 bases remained unmatched. CDR1 and CDR2 (germline): SEHNR, FQNEAQ (reference sequence). The CDR3 runs to 16 residues. Here the CDR3 reads CASSPGTGLYTGELFF. In DNA, the CDR3 is TGTGCCAGCAGCCCGGGGACAGGGCTTTACACCGGGGAGCTGTTTTTT.

This rearrangement joins TRBV6-5 to TRBJ1-5, with a weak D call TRBD1 (5 bases). The CDR3 length is 15 residues. The ends were cut back, 6 bases at V and 3 bases at J, with 15 bases in the middle. From germline, CDR1 is MNHEY and CDR2 SVGAGI. CDR3 coding DNA: TGTGCCAGCAGAACGTCGGGGGTGGACAATCAGCCCCAGCATTTT. It encodes CASRTSGVDNQPQHF.

V and J are TRBV9 and TRBJ2-1; tentative D call: TRBD2 (5 bases). The CDR3 has 15 amino acids. The germline gives CDR1 SGDLS, CDR2 YYNGEE. The V end lost 0 bases, the J end lost 9 bases, and 16 bases lay between the germline ends. The DNA of the CDR3 is TGTGCCAGCAGCGTAGAAGAGGGTTATGGCAGTGAGCAGTTCTTC. Translated, it gives CASSVEEGYGSEQFF.

The V call is TRBV10-1, the J call TRBJ2-4; 13 bases match TRBD2. The CDR3 totals 15 residues. V shed 6 bases, J shed 8 bases, and the junction held 7 bases outside the gene matches. Germline loops: CDR1 WNHNN, CDR2 SYGVQD (reference sequence). In nucleotides, the CDR3 is TGCGCCAGCAGGGTACTAGCGGGGGGGCCGGACATTCAGTACTTC. Amino acids: CASRVLAGGPDIQYF.

The rearrangement joins TRBV2 to TRBJ2-2; D may match TRBD1 or TRBD2 (7 bases each). V was cut by 4 bases and J by 4 bases, with 13 bases left in between. The CDR3 extends over 15 amino acids. Germline values: CDR1 SNHLY, CDR2 FYNNEI. In DNA, the CDR3 is TGTGCCAGCAGTGGCCAGGGGGGGACCACCGGGGAGCTGTTTTTT. It yields the protein CASSGQGGTTGELFF.

The J gene is TRBJ1-1, the V gene TRBV11-2; no clear D gene. The germline V gene has CDR1 SGHAT and CDR2 FQNNGV. The V end lost 5 bases, the J end lost 1 base, and 8 bases lay between the germline ends. CDR3 size: 13 residues. The CDR3 bases are TGTGCCAGCAGCCCTGAGGAGAACACTGAAGCTTTCTTT. It yields the protein CASSPEENTEAFF.